These T cell receptor beta chains were read from a single sample in a study of T cell repertoires in cytomegalovirus infection. MiXCR, run by TCRdb on the reads, gives a single entry per CDR3 protein. The profile shows almost 500,000 distinct CDR3 sequences, roughly 12% of them singletons. Sequenced input: PBMCs. These receptors originate from a human donor in good health (CMV status not recorded). Some clones in this sample may be carry-over from other donors' samples. Both conserved end residues are part of each CDR3. The D gene is left open where the match is weak. Size tells how often a clone was seen (once, few, many) or the class of an expanded clone, and some rows leave it out.

D gene: TRBD2; V gene: TRBV4-1; clone size: many; J gene: TRBJ2-7; CDR3 protein: CASSRLAGISYEQYF; CDR3 DNA: TGCGCCAGCAGCCGACTAGCGGGTATCTCCTACGAGCAGTACTTC
D gene: TRBD1; V gene: TRBV28; clone size: few; J gene: TRBJ2-7; CDR3 protein: CASSPSTGEMTYEQYF; CDR3 DNA: TGTGCCAGCAGTCCTAGTACAGGGGAGATGACCTACGAGCAGTACTTC
D gene: -; V gene: TRBV5-5; clone size: many; J gene: TRBJ2-7; CDR3 protein: CASSLGSGIYEQYF; CDR3 DNA: TGTGCCAGCAGCTTAGGATCGGGGATATACGAGCAGTACTTC
D gene: -; V gene: TRBV6-1; clone size: -; J gene: TRBJ1-5; CDR3 protein: CASSEKSAADGQPQHF; CDR3 DNA: TGTGCCAGCAGTGAAAAGTCCGCCGCTGACGGACAGCCCCAGCATTTT
D gene: -; V gene: TRBV15; clone size: -; J gene: TRBJ2-7; CDR3 protein: CATSRDLAGNHEQYF; CDR3 DNA: TGTGCCACCAGCAGAGATTTGGCAGGGAACCACGAGCAGTACTTC
D gene: -; V gene: TRBV7-9; clone size: many; J gene: TRBJ1-1; CDR3 protein: CASSPQGMGDTEAFF; CDR3 DNA: TGTGCCAGCAGCCCCCAGGGGATGGGGGACACTGAAGCTTTCTTT
D gene: -; V gene: TRBV7-6; clone size: many; J gene: TRBJ2-5; CDR3 protein: CASSNTGTAETQYF; CDR3 DNA: TGTGCCAGCAGCAACACCGGGACCGCAGAGACCCAGTACTTC
D gene: -; V gene: TRBV28; clone size: -; J gene: TRBJ1-2; CDR3 protein: CATQSRGVDYGYTF; CDR3 DNA: TGTGCCACCCAGTCTAGGGGGGTCGACTATGGCTACACCTTC
D gene: -; V gene: TRBV12-3/TRBV12-4; clone size: -; J gene: TRBJ2-2; CDR3 protein: CASSLMGELFF; CDR3 DNA: TGTGCCAGCAGCCTTATGGGGGAGCTGTTTTTT
D gene: TRBD1; V gene: TRBV6-5; clone size: many; J gene: TRBJ1-2; CDR3 protein: CASSYSTGGDGYTF; CDR3 DNA: TGTGCCAGCAGTTATTCGACAGGGGGCGACGGCTACACCTTC
D gene: -; V gene: TRBV20-1; clone size: -; J gene: TRBJ1-4; CDR3 protein: CSAPDRAANEKLFF; CDR3 DNA: TGCAGTGCCCCTGACCGAGCTGCTAATGAAAAACTGTTTTTT
D gene: TRBD1; V gene: TRBV20-1; clone size: -; J gene: TRBJ1-2; CDR3 protein: CSGGAGGHYGYTF; CDR3 DNA: TGCAGTGGCGGGGCAGGGGGCCACTATGGCTACACCTTC
D gene: -; V gene: TRBV29-1; clone size: many; J gene: TRBJ2-6; CDR3 protein: CSVEDRRQGNFSGANVLTF; CDR3 DNA: TGCAGCGTTGAAGATCGGCGCCAGGGCAATTTCTCTGGGGCCAACGTCCTGACTTTC
D gene: -; V gene: TRBV20-1; clone size: few; J gene: TRBJ2-7; CDR3 protein: CSARDVGGRYEQYF; CDR3 DNA: TGCAGTGCTAGAGATGTGGGGGGTAGGTACGAGCAGTACTTC
D gene: TRBD2; V gene: TRBV20-1; clone size: -; J gene: TRBJ2-2; CDR3 protein: CSARDNLAGGPSTGELFF; CDR3 DNA: TGCAGTGCTAGAGATAATCTAGCGGGAGGGCCATCCACCGGGGAGCTGTTTTTT
D gene: -; V gene: TRBV7-2; clone size: few; J gene: TRBJ1-5; CDR3 protein: CASSFEGRYSNQPQHF; CDR3 DNA: TGTGCCAGCAGCTTCGAGGGGCGATATAGCAATCAGCCCCAGCATTTT
D gene: TRBD1; V gene: TRBV19; clone size: many; J gene: TRBJ1-2; CDR3 protein: CASSSSGTGGLDYGYTF; CDR3 DNA: TGTGCCAGTAGTTCCTCCGGGACAGGGGGCTTGGACTATGGCTACACCTTC
D gene: TRBD1; V gene: TRBV20-1; clone size: -; J gene: TRBJ2-4; CDR3 protein: CSAAHPRGQGMNIQYF; CDR3 DNA: TGCAGTGCTGCTCATCCGAGGGGACAGGGTATGAACATTCAGTACTTC
D gene: TRBD2; V gene: TRBV7-2; clone size: many; J gene: TRBJ2-5; CDR3 protein: CASSLAPTSGKETQYF; CDR3 DNA: TGTGCCAGCAGCTTAGCGCCGACTAGCGGGAAAGAGACCCAGTACTTC
D gene: TRBD2; V gene: TRBV5-1; clone size: -; J gene: TRBJ2-1; CDR3 protein: CASSLGGTSSDEQFF; CDR3 DNA: TGCGCCAGCAGCTTGGGGGGGACTAGCAGCGATGAGCAGTTCTTC
D gene: -; V gene: TRBV28; clone size: many; J gene: TRBJ2-3; CDR3 protein: CASSLQQTDTQYF; CDR3 DNA: TGTGCCAGCAGTTTGCAACAGACAGATACGCAGTATTTT
D gene: -; V gene: TRBV7-9; clone size: many; J gene: TRBJ2-6; CDR3 protein: CASSWVISSGANVLTF; CDR3 DNA: TGTGCCAGCAGCTGGGTGATTAGCTCTGGGGCCAACGTCCTGACTTTC
D gene: -; V gene: TRBV7-2; clone size: many; J gene: TRBJ2-5; CDR3 protein: CASSLARETQYF; CDR3 DNA: TGTGCCAGCAGCTTAGCAAGAGAGACCCAGTACTTC
D gene: TRBD1; V gene: TRBV7-2; clone size: many; J gene: TRBJ2-1; CDR3 protein: CASSLQGESEQFF; CDR3 DNA: TGTGCCAGCAGCCTTCAGGGGGAAAGCGAGCAGTTCTTC
D gene: -; V gene: TRBV18; clone size: many; J gene: TRBJ1-5; CDR3 protein: CASSPQGTSNQPQHF; CDR3 DNA: TGTGCCAGCTCACCACAGGGGACTAGCAATCAGCCCCAGCATTTT
D gene: -; V gene: TRBV12-3/TRBV12-4; clone size: many; J gene: TRBJ1-1; CDR3 protein: CASSLVAKGTEAFF; CDR3 DNA: TGTGCCAGCAGTCTGGTGGCAAAGGGCACTGAAGCTTTCTTT
D gene: TRBD1; V gene: TRBV29-1; clone size: many; J gene: TRBJ2-7; CDR3 protein: CSIYRGSYEQYF; CDR3 DNA: TGCAGCATCTACAGGGGCTCCTACGAGCAGTACTTC
D gene: -; V gene: TRBV20-1; clone size: many; J gene: TRBJ1-6; CDR3 protein: CSAKSLYSPSSPLHF; CDR3 DNA: TGCAGTGCTAAATCACTTTACTCTCCCTCGTCACCCCTCCACTTT
D gene: TRBD1; V gene: TRBV6-5; clone size: many; J gene: TRBJ1-1; CDR3 protein: CASSYSSPGQGAGEAFF; CDR3 DNA: TGTGCCAGCAGTTACTCATCCCCGGGACAGGGGGCCGGTGAAGCTTTCTTT
D gene: TRBD1; V gene: TRBV13; clone size: -; J gene: TRBJ2-7; CDR3 protein: CASSLVRDRAVWEQYF; CDR3 DNA: TGTGCCAGCAGCTTAGTCCGGGACAGGGCGGTTTGGGAGCAGTACTTC
D gene: TRBD1; V gene: TRBV20-1; clone size: few; J gene: TRBJ1-2; CDR3 protein: CSARSQGGSYYGYTF; CDR3 DNA: TGCAGTGCTAGATCTCAAGGGGGCAGTTACTATGGCTACACCTTC
D gene: -; V gene: TRBV5-4; clone size: few; J gene: TRBJ2-7; CDR3 protein: CASSLGYSDEQYF; CDR3 DNA: TGTGCCAGCAGCTTGGGGTACTCCGACGAGCAGTACTTC
D gene: TRBD1; V gene: TRBV19; clone size: -; J gene: TRBJ2-7; CDR3 protein: CASSEGQGIYEQYF; CDR3 DNA: TGTGCCAGTAGTGAAGGACAGGGGATCTACGAGCAGTACTTC
D gene: TRBD1; V gene: TRBV18; clone size: few; J gene: TRBJ1-5; CDR3 protein: CASSPRAPGTGFYSNQPQHF; CDR3 DNA: TGTGCCAGCTCACCACGAGCCCCCGGGACAGGTTTTTATAGCAATCAGCCCCAGCATTTT
D gene: -; V gene: TRBV7-2; clone size: many; J gene: TRBJ2-5; CDR3 protein: CASSLVTTGTQYF; CDR3 DNA: TGTGCCAGCAGCTTAGTAACGACAGGGACCCAGTACTTC
D gene: TRBD1; V gene: TRBV6-1; clone size: many; J gene: TRBJ2-5; CDR3 protein: CASSEGQTQETQYF; CDR3 DNA: TGTGCCAGCAGTGAGGGACAGACCCAAGAGACCCAGTACTTC
D gene: -; V gene: TRBV20-1; clone size: many; J gene: TRBJ2-3; CDR3 protein: CSAPLATDTQYF; CDR3 DNA: TGCAGTGCTCCTCTTGCAACAGATACGCAGTATTTT
D gene: TRBD1; V gene: TRBV6-1; clone size: many; J gene: TRBJ2-7; CDR3 protein: CASSEVGTGDYEQYF; CDR3 DNA: TGTGCCAGCAGTGAGGTTGGGACAGGGGATTACGAGCAGTACTTC
D gene: -; V gene: TRBV7-9; clone size: few; J gene: TRBJ2-5; CDR3 protein: CASSSTRQALQETQYF; CDR3 DNA: TGTGCCAGCAGCTCTACTAGACAGGCCCTCCAAGAGACCCAGTACTTC